These T cell receptor beta chains were read from a single sample in a study of vaccination effects on CD4 cells after COVID-19. Here immunoSEQ multiplex PCR was the method, and the copy in TCRdb shows in-frame clones only, minus some. Here the sample spans 20,000 to 30,000 clones, around 70% being singletons. No antigens are known for them. The sequencing here drew on CD4+ T cells from PBMCs cultured with SARS-CoV-2 spike peptides, taken after COVID-19 vaccination. These receptors were collected from a human donor who received a COVID-19 vaccine. Both conserved end residues are part of each CDR3. Each record gives: clone size, D gene, V gene, J gene, CDR3 protein, CDR3 DNA. A D gene is named only where the DNA matches it firmly. Clone size is given for some rows only: seen once, a few or many times, or a class if the clone is expanded.

NA	NA	TRBV5-6	TRBJ1-3	CASNRWGGNTIYF	TGTGCCAGCAACCGATGGGGAGGAAACACCATATATTTT
NA	NA	TRBV18	TRBJ2-3	CASSLRTHPDTQYF	TGTGCCAGCTCACTTCGGACACACCCAGATACGCAGTATTTT
NA	NA	TRBV5-1	TRBJ2-5	CASSLRRWGETQYF	TGCGCCAGCAGCTTGAGGAGGTGGGGTGAGACCCAGTACTTC
NA	NA	TRBV2	TRBJ1-5	CASSDVDGNQPQHF	TGTGCCAGCAGTGATGTCGACGGCAATCAGCCCCAGCATTTT
NA	NA	TRBV5-1	TRBJ1-5	CASSLGGVSNQPQHF	TGCGCCAGCAGCTTGGGCGGTGTTAGCAATCAGCCCCAGCATTTT
NA	NA	TRBV27	TRBJ2-3	CASRGTDTQYF	TGTGCCAGCAGGGGCACAGATACGCAGTATTTT
NA	TRBD1	TRBV6-1	TRBJ2-7	CASSDPGTGWLEQYF	TGTGCCAGCAGTGACCCCGGGACAGGGTGGTTAGAGCAGTACTTC
NA	NA	TRBV27	TRBJ2-2	CASSLRVNTGELFF	TGTGCCAGCAGTCTTCGGGTTAACACCGGGGAGCTGTTTTTT
NA	TRBD1	TRBV19	TRBJ1-2	CASSRPYAGTDTNYGYTF	TGTGCCAGTAGCCGTCCCTACGCCGGGACAGATACTAACTATGGCTACACCTTC
NA	TRBD2	TRBV29-1	TRBJ2-1	CSVLGLAGNEQFF	TGCAGCGTTTTGGGACTAGCGGGGAATGAGCAGTTCTTC
NA	TRBD1	TRBV6-1	TRBJ1-2	CASSERAGGNYGYTF	TGTGCCAGCAGTGAACGGGCAGGGGGGAACTATGGCTACACCTTC
few	NA	TRBV5-1	TRBJ2-1	CASSLAEDSVNEQFF	TGCGCCAGCAGCTTGGCCGAGGATTCGGTCAATGAGCAGTTCTTC
NA	NA	TRBV7-9	TRBJ2-7	CASSFGESYEQYF	TGTGCCAGCAGCTTCGGAGAATCCTACGAGCAGTACTTC
NA	NA	TRBV11-2	TRBJ2-7	CASSTITGPLGGEQYF	TGTGCCAGCAGCACGATTACGGGACCTTTAGGGGGTGAGCAGTACTTC
NA	NA	TRBV29-1	TRBJ2-4	CSVNVGGVDKNIQYF	TGCAGCGTTAACGTGGGCGGGGTCGACAAAAACATTCAGTACTTC
NA	NA	TRBV6-6	TRBJ1-2	CASRKQGNYGYTF	TGTGCCAGCAGAAAACAGGGTAACTATGGCTACACCTTC
once	NA	TRBV4-2	TRBJ1-1	CASSRGDGTVAFF	TGTGCCAGCAGCCGCGGGGACGGAACGGTAGCTTTCTTT
NA	TRBD1	TRBV5-1	TRBJ1-2	CASSLGRDRVVYGYTF	TGCGCCAGCAGCTTAGGACGGGACAGGGTGGTCTATGGCTACACCTTC
NA	NA	TRBV11-1	TRBJ2-5	CASSLDRGRETQYF	TGTGCCAGCAGCTTAGATCGGGGAAGGGAGACCCAGTACTTC
medium-sized	NA	TRBV4-2	TRBJ1-4	CASSQTTGVNEKLFF	TGTGCCAGCAGCCAAACGACAGGTGTTAATGAAAAACTGTTTTTT
NA	NA	TRBV7-9	TRBJ2-2	CASSFGDSSELFF	TGTGCCAGCAGCTTTGGGGATAGTTCGGAGCTGTTTTTT
NA	NA	TRBV3-1/TRBV3-2	TRBJ1-3	CASSQDLMGIGNTIYF	TGTGCCAGCAGCCAAGATCTTATGGGTATTGGAAACACCATATATTTT
NA	TRBD2	TRBV12-5	TRBJ2-1	CASGLVLGTSGAPSSYNEQFF	TGTGCTAGTGGTTTGGTACTCGGTACTAGCGGGGCCCCGAGCTCCTACAATGAGCAGTTCTTC
NA	NA	TRBV29-1	TRBJ1-1	CSVGYRVDTEAFF	TGCAGCGTTGGATACAGGGTCGACACTGAAGCTTTCTTT
once	TRBD1	TRBV30	TRBJ1-2	CACGPGQGYGYTF	TGTGCCTGCGGTCCGGGACAGGGGTATGGCTACACCTTC
NA	NA	TRBV19	TRBJ1-5	CASSTYSAGDNQPQHF	TGTGCCAGTAGTACCTATTCCGCGGGGGACAATCAGCCCCAGCATTTT
NA	TRBD1	TRBV29-1	TRBJ2-4	CSGKDRGDIQYF	TGCAGCGGGAAAGACAGGGGAGACATTCAGTACTTC
NA	NA	TRBV6-6	TRBJ2-3	CASSGAFGGTDTQYF	TGTGCCAGCAGCGGGGCTTTTGGGGGGACAGATACGCAGTATTTT
once	NA	TRBV29-1	TRBJ2-4	CSVESLTKNIQYF	TGCAGCGTTGAATCATTGACCAAAAACATTCAGTACTTC
NA	NA	TRBV7-8	TRBJ1-4	CASSRGGASHEKLFF	TGTGCCAGCAGCCGAGGGGGGGCGAGTCATGAAAAACTGTTTTTT
NA	NA	TRBV6-5	TRBJ1-6	CASGRTGYNSPLHF	TGTGCCAGCGGTCGAACAGGGTATAATTCACCCCTCCACTTT
NA	NA	TRBV6-2/TRBV6-3	TRBJ2-3	CASSYDLIDRADTQYF	TGTGCCAGCAGTTACGACCTAATTGACCGTGCAGATACGCAGTATTTT
NA	TRBD2	TRBV10-3	TRBJ2-5	CAISGTSGSGETQYF	TGTGCCATCAGTGGGACTAGCGGGAGCGGGGAGACCCAGTACTTC
NA	NA	TRBV15	TRBJ2-5	CATSRNRGGETQYF	TGTGCCACCAGCAGAAACAGGGGGGGAGAGACCCAGTACTTC
NA	NA	TRBV7-6	TRBJ1-2	CASSFPGGYGYTF	TGTGCCAGCAGCTTTCCGGGGGGCTATGGCTACACCTTC
NA	TRBD2	TRBV11-2	TRBJ2-7	CASSLGNSGSYDEQYF	TGTGCCAGCAGCTTAGGGAATAGCGGGAGCTACGACGAGCAGTACTTC